The next 5 T cell receptor beta chains were all read from a single sample in a study of monozygotic twins with inflammatory bowel disease. Each CDR3 protein gets one entry in TCRdb, which reprocessed the 5' RACE reads and gives no DNA. This sample's table has about 440,000 distinct CDR3 sequences. Source material: blood. The receptors come from a human donor with ulcerative colitis or Crohn's disease, or a healthy co-twin of an affected twin (not recorded which).

The chain joins TRBV6-5 to TRBJ1-1; the D call of TRBD1 rests on TCRdb alone, since no DNA is present to check it. Germline CDR1 reads MNHEY; CDR2 reads SVGAGI. The CDR3 length is 17 residues. CDR3 residues: CASGYSATRTGGTEAFF.

This chain joins TRBV12-3 or TRBV12-4 and TRBJ2-6; the D call of TRBD1 rests on TCRdb alone, since no DNA is present to check it. The length of the CDR3 is 17 residues. The CDR3 loop reads CASSFPPGGSGANVLTF.

J is TRBJ1-6 and V is TRBV30. The CDR3 has 14 amino acids. Germline CDR1 GTSNPN, CDR2 SVGIG (reference sequence). The CDR3 loop reads CAWALSYSNSPLHF.

The chain joins TRBV7-2 to TRBJ2-5; TCRdb returns TRBD1, unconfirmable since there is no DNA. Germline CDR1 and CDR2: SGHTA and FQGNSA. This CDR3 is 13 amino acids long. The CDR3 reads CASSLGQGETQYF.

V gene TRBV28 combines with J gene TRBJ2-5; the TCRdb call, TRBD1, lacks DNA for checking. The CDR3 runs to 12 residues. Germline loops: CDR1 MDHEN, CDR2 SYDVKM. This chain's CDR3 is CASSDTGLAQYF.